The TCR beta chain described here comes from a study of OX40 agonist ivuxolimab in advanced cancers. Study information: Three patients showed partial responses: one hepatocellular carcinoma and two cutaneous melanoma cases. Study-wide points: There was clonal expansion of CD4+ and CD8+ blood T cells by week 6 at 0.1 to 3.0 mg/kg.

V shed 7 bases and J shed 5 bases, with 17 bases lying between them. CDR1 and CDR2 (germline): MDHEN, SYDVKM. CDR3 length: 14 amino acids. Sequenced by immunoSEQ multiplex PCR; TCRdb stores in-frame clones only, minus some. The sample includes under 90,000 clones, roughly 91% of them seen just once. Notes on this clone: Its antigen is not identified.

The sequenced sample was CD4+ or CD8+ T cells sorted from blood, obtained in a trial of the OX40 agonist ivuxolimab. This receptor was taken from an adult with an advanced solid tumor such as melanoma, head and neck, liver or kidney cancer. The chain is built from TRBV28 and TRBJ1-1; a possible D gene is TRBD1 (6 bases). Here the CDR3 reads CASTVLGGWTEAFF. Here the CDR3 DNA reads TGTGCCAGCACTGTCTTAGGGGGTTGGACTGAAGCTTTCTTT.